This entry lists 27 T cell receptor beta chains sequenced from one sample in a study of blood T cell repertoires in COVID-19. Repertoires were generated with immunoSEQ multiplex PCR, while TCRdb's copy carries only in-frame clones and drops some. Of under 350,000 clones listed, 65% to 90% are singletons. Input material: PBMCs or T cells enriched from blood (not recorded which). These receptors were obtained from a woman between 40 and 50 years old with acute COVID-19.

The chain combines TRBV7-2 with TRBJ2-7; TRBD1 agrees at 7 bases. The CDR3 has 12 amino acids. V shed 5 bases and J 12 bases; nucleotides not matched to a gene: 10. Per the germline V gene, CDR1 is SGHTA and CDR2 is FQGNSA. The CDR3 protein is CASSGHRGTSYF. CDR3 sequence (DNA): TGTGCCAGCAGCGGGCACAGGGGAACCTCGTACTTC.

This clone was picked up a small number of times. This rearrangement joins TRBV28 to TRBJ1-6; TRBD1 agrees at 7 bases. Trimming took 5 bases from V and 7 from J; bases not matched to a gene: 8. The CDR3 length is 15 residues. Germline V gene lookup returns CDR1 MDHEN and CDR2 SYDVKM. CDR3 sequence: CASSMGQRTNSPLHF. DNA of the CDR3: TGTGCCAGCAGTATGGGACAGCGAACCAATTCACCCCTCCACTTT. The entire variable domain, with the rest obtained from reference TRBV28 and TRBJ1-6, is as follows: DVKVTQSSRYLVKRTGEKVFLECVQDMDHENMFWYRQDPGLGLRLIYFSYDVKMKEKGDIPEGYSVSREKKERFSLILESASTNQTSMYLCASSMGQRTNSPLHFGNGTRLTVT.

The chain links TRBV5-1 to TRBJ1-3, with TRBD1 matching over 7 bases. Trimming at V came to 4 bases and at J to 2 bases, leaving 3 bases not matched to a gene. Germline lookup yields CDR1 SGHRS and CDR2 YFSETQ. The CDR3 contains 14 residues. Here the CDR3 DNA reads TGCGCCAGCAGCGTAGACAGGGCTGGAAACACCATATATTTT. Translated: CASSVDRAGNTIYF.

The genes are TRBV9 and TRBJ2-1, with a weak D call TRBD2 (6 bases). Germline lookup yields CDR1 SGDLS and CDR2 YYNGEE. The CDR3 runs 18 residues. The V gene lost 2 bases and the J gene lost 1 base, with 19 bases spanning the gap. Here the CDR3 reads CASSVAGSVLESYNEQFF. CDR3 bases: TGTGCCAGCAGCGTTGCCGGGAGTGTCCTGGAGTCCTACAATGAGCAGTTCTTC.

This sequence joins TRBV7-8 and TRBJ2-5; a possible D gene is TRBD1 (6 bases). The CDR3 is made up of 17 amino acids. The V gene's germline CDR1 is SGHVS and CDR2 FQNEAQ. The germline V and J ends were trimmed by 5 bases and 4 bases, with 23 bases remaining between them. Here the CDR3 reads CASSKGEIQGIIETQYF. The CDR3 nucleotides read TGTGCCAGCAGCAAAGGCGAAATACAGGGAATAATAGAGACCCAGTACTTC.

The J gene is TRBJ2-1, the V gene TRBV11-2; 8 positions agree with TRBD1. The CDR3 length is 16 residues. With V trimmed by 2 bases and J by 1 base, 4 bases remained unmatched. Looked up from germline, CDR1 is SGHAT and CDR2 is FQNNGV. The CDR3 nucleotides are TGTGCCAGCAGCTTAACAGGGGGACGGTCCTACAATGAGCAGTTCTTC. Translation gives CASSLTGGRSYNEQFF.

This clone appeared a single time. The V call is TRBV7-9, the J call TRBJ2-1; TRBD2 agrees at 10 bases. There are 14 residues in the CDR3. The junction had 5 bases not matched to a gene; V was cut back by 5 bases and J by 7 bases. CDR1 is SEHNR, CDR2 FQNEAQ, per germline (reference sequence). The CDR3 loop reads CASSPKRGGNEQFF. CDR3 nucleotides: TGTGCCAGCAGCCCGAAGCGGGGGGGAAATGAGCAGTTCTTC.

The rearrangement joins TRBV28 to TRBJ2-6; perhaps TRBD1 as D (5 bases). The V gene lost 3 bases and the J gene lost 2 bases, with 17 bases spanning the gap. The CDR3 contains 18 residues. Germline V gene data show CDR1 as MDHEN and CDR2 as SYDVKM. CDR3 in DNA: TGTGCCAGCAGTTTGACAGCGCCCAAAACCACTGGGGCCAACGTCCTGACTTTC. This gives the protein CASSLTAPKTTGANVLTF. The full variable domain, its missing parts supplied by reference TRBV28 and TRBJ2-6, is DVKVTQSSRYLVKRTGEKVFLECVQDMDHENMFWYRQDPGLGLRLIYFSYDVKMKEKGDIPEGYSVSREKKERFSLILESASTNQTSMYLCASSLTAPKTTGANVLTFGAGSRLTVL.

The CDR3 region is CASSYDRRNSPLHF. DNA of the CDR3: TGTGCCAGCAGTTACGACAGGAGGAATTCACCCCTCCACTTT. This chain connects TRBV6-6 to TRBJ1-6; possible D gene TRBD1, 6 bases. Trimming pared 2 bases from V and 7 bases from J, leaving 9 bases between. In germline, CDR1 is MNHNY, CDR2 SVGAGI (reference sequence). This CDR3 region has 14 residues.

V usage is TRBV19 and J usage is TRBJ1-1; possibly TRBD1 for D (6 bases). Germline lookup yields CDR1 LNHDA and CDR2 SQIVND (reference sequence). The CDR3 is 13 amino acids. Trimming took off 9 bases at V and 3 bases at J, with 14 bases between the two ends. In nucleotides, the CDR3 is TGTGCCAGCCGCCGGGACACCTACACTGAAGCTTTCTTT. Its translation: CASRRDTYTEAFF.

This sequence joins TRBV28 and TRBJ2-4; 12 nucleotides match TRBD1. The V gene's germline CDR1 is MDHEN and CDR2 SYDVKM. The CDR3 is 17 amino acids. J was trimmed by 8 bases and V by 5 bases; bases with no gene match: 13. Here the CDR3 reads CASSPQGQGARGDIQYF. The CDR3, as DNA: TGTGCCAGCAGTCCCCAGGGACAGGGGGCGAGGGGGGACATTCAGTACTTC.

The V and J genes are TRBV10-3 and TRBJ1-2; tentative D call: TRBD1 (5 bases). Trimming pared 8 bases from V and 1 base from J, leaving 11 bases between. The CDR3 totals 13 residues. Germline CDR1 reads ENHRY; CDR2 reads SYGVKD. The CDR3 spells CAIGGTLNYGYTF. CDR3 DNA sequence: TGTGCCATCGGGGGGACCCTTAACTATGGCTACACCTTC.

The chain joins TRBV2 to TRBJ2-3, with TRBD1 matching 8 bases. CDR1 SNHLY and CDR2 FYNNEI come from the germline V gene. With V trimmed by 4 bases and J by 4 bases, 7 bases remained unmatched. The CDR3 sequence is 15 residues long. This CDR3 is CASSVGQADADTQYF. As DNA, the CDR3 is TGTGCCAGCAGTGTGGGACAGGCTGACGCAGATACGCAGTATTTT.

This sequence joins TRBV19 and TRBJ1-4; D is unclear. Germline V gene data show CDR1 as LNHDA and CDR2 as SQIVND (reference sequence). The CDR3 runs 14 residues. The V gene lost 3 bases and the J gene lost 4 bases, with 9 bases spanning the gap. CDR3 sequence reads: CASSIGGNNEKLFF. For the CDR3, the DNA is TGTGCCAGTAGTATTGGAGGAAATAATGAAAAACTGTTTTTT.

The rearrangement links TRBV6-6 to TRBJ2-7; 10 nucleotides line up with TRBD1. This CDR3 contains 18 residues. J lost 2 bases, V lost 5 bases, and 15 bases had no gene match. Germline V gives CDR1 MNHNY, CDR2 SVGAGI (reference sequence). The CDR3 DNA is TGTGCCAGCAGTCCCTGGGACAGGGGTGATGGGGGGACCTACGAGCAGTACTTC. Translation gives CASSPWDRGDGGTYEQYF.

CDR3 DNA sequence: TGTGCCAGCAGCGCCCAGTCGGGAAACATGAACACTGAAGCTTTCTTT. The encoded protein is CASSAQSGNMNTEAFF. The genes are TRBV9 and TRBJ1-1; D remains ambiguous. This CDR3 region has 16 residues. CDR1 is SGDLS and CDR2 is YYNGEE in the germline V gene. Trimming pared 3 bases from V and 0 bases from J, leaving 15 bases between.

This clone was counted only a few times. The V and J genes are TRBV11-2 and TRBJ1-2; D is undetermined. This CDR3 has 13 amino acids. The V end was cut by 1 base, the J end by 6 bases, with 9 bases between. Germline CDR1 reads SGHAT; CDR2 reads FQNNGV. CDR3 bases: TGTGCCAGCAGCTTAGGAGAGGGAGATGGCTACACCTTC. It specifies CASSLGEGDGYTF.

The table lists this clone with a few counts. This chain joins TRBV11-2 and TRBJ2-1; 7 nucleotides match TRBD1. The CDR3 consists of 14 residues. Germline V CDR1 and CDR2: SGHAT, FQNNGV. Trimming removed 5 bases from V and 6 bases from J; junction bases left unmatched: 7. The CDR3 DNA is TGTGCCAGCAGCAAAAGCCGGGACAGCAATGAGCAGTTCTTC. Translating it yields CASSKSRDSNEQFF.

The chain recombines TRBV5-1 with TRBJ1-1, with 7 nucleotides matching TRBD1. The CDR3 runs to 15 residues. Trimming removed 3 bases from V and 0 bases from J; junction bases left unmatched: 5. The germline V gene encodes CDR1 SGHRS and CDR2 YFSETQ. Written as DNA, the CDR3 is TGCGCCAGCAGCTATGGGACAGCAATGAACACTGAAGCTTTCTTT. Residues: CASSYGTAMNTEAFF.

The J gene is TRBJ1-5, the V gene TRBV5-5; 7 bases map to TRBD1. Germline lookup yields CDR1 SGHKS and CDR2 YYEKEE (reference sequence). The CDR3 sequence is 16 residues long. The V segment lost 3 bases and the J segment 0 bases; nucleotides outside the gene matches: 6. The CDR3, as DNA: TGTGCCAGCAGCTCAGGGACAGACGATAGCAATCAGCCCCAGCATTTT. As protein: CASSSGTDDSNQPQHF.

The chain is built from TRBV19 and TRBJ1-5, with TRBD1 identical over 10 bases. The CDR3 is made up of 19 amino acids. Looked up from germline, CDR1 is LNHDA and CDR2 is SQIVND (reference sequence). Trimming cost V 3 bases and J 0 bases; bases outside gene matches: 11. As DNA, the CDR3 is TGTGCCAGTAGTATCGGAGGACAGGGGGGGGGTTATAGCAATCAGCCCCAGCATTTT. Amino acids: CASSIGGQGGGYSNQPQHF.

This clone has more than one count but fewer than ten. The rearrangement joins TRBV4-3 to TRBJ1-1; D ambiguous. The germline V gene has CDR1 LGHNA and CDR2 YSLEER. Trimming removed 3 bases from V and 1 base from J, with 12 bases in between. The CDR3 extends over 15 amino acids. The chain's CDR3 is CASSQSPGGNTEAFF. DNA of the CDR3: TGCGCCAGCAGCCAGTCGCCGGGTGGGAACACTGAAGCTTTCTTT.

This chain links TRBV27 with TRBJ1-2; D is undetermined. Trimming took 5 bases from V and 1 from J, leaving 11 bases between them. Per germline, CDR1 MNHEY and CDR2 SMNVEV (reference sequence). The CDR3 consists of 14 residues. The CDR3 DNA follows: TGTGCCAGCAGTATTGAGCCGAGTAACTATGGCTACACCTTC. This sequence encodes CASSIEPSNYGYTF.

This sequence joins TRBV4-3 and TRBJ2-2, with 10 bases fitting TRBD2. This CDR3 spans 16 amino acids. Germline values: CDR1 LGHNA, CDR2 YSLEER. The junction had 11 bases not matched to a gene; V was cut back by 0 bases and J by 13 bases. The CDR3 is CASSQELAGDIPRLFF. In DNA, the CDR3 is TGCGCCAGCAGCCAAGAGCTAGCGGGGGACATCCCCCGGCTGTTTTTT.

The sample holds a few counts of this clone. The genes are TRBV27 and TRBJ2-2; 8 bases agree with TRBD1. The J segment lost 5 bases and the V segment lost 9 bases, leaving 8 bases of the junction unmatched. CDR1 MNHEY and CDR2 SMNVEV come from the germline V gene (reference sequence). The CDR3 is 14 residues long. The DNA of the CDR3 is TGTGCCAGTGACCGGGACAGGACTACCGGGGAGCTGTTTTTT. Protein: CASDRDRTTGELFF.

The V call is TRBV19, the J call TRBJ2-1; 11 nucleotides agree with TRBD2. V gave up 5 bases and J gave up 9 bases; unmatched junction bases: 12. The CDR3 covers 16 residues. The germline V gene encodes CDR1 LNHDA and CDR2 SQIVND (reference sequence). CDR3 sequence: CASSPWGSGRATEQFF. The CDR3, as DNA: TGTGCCAGTAGTCCCTGGGGTAGCGGGAGGGCCACTGAGCAGTTCTTC.

V gene TRBV7-9 combines with J gene TRBJ1-6; 10 bases are shared with TRBD1. CDR1 and CDR2 (germline): SEHNR, FQNEAQ (reference sequence). CDR3 length: 17 amino acids. V lost 5 bases to trimming and J lost 11 bases; unmatched junction nucleotides: 15. This chain's CDR3 is CASSPSRDRGLGPPLHF. The CDR3 DNA follows: TGTGCCAGCAGCCCGTCCCGGGACAGGGGTTTAGGGCCACCCCTCCACTTT.